The 19 T cell receptor beta chains presented below share a single source sample, sequenced in a study of blood T cells in healthy people across ages. Primers used in a second PCR of roughly 6 to 11 cycles were a sample-barcoded 5' primer and a J-beta primer mix. Each CDR3 protein is one row after TCRdb ran MiXCR on the 5' RACE reads. The sample consists of under 1,100,000 distinct CDR3 sequences, approximately 25% of them appearing once. A further study also used this sample, focusing on T cells of mothers and their children.

Source material: blood. The receptors were sampled from a girl aged 2 to 10 in good health.

The V and J genes are TRBV6-1 and TRBJ1-2; 10 bases match TRBD1. In germline, CDR1 is MNHNS, CDR2 SASEGT. Losses at the gene ends were 3 bases for V and 6 bases for J; bases not matched to a gene: 1. CDR3 length equals 13 residues. Here the CDR3 DNA reads TGTGCCAGCAGTGAGACAGGGGGCGATGGCTACACCTTC. Amino acid sequence: CASSETGGDGYTF.

The chain couples TRBV20-1 to TRBJ2-1; TRBD2 aligns across 8 bases. The CDR3 length is 14 residues. Germline V gives CDR1 DFQATT, CDR2 SNEGSKA (reference sequence). After removal of 4 bases from V and 7 bases from J, the junction contained 9 bases not matched to a gene. Here the CDR3 reads CSAKPGLGINEQFF. The CDR3 DNA reads TGCAGTGCTAAGCCGGGACTAGGCATAAATGAGCAGTTCTTC.

This chain links TRBV28 with TRBJ1-2; D unresolved. The V gene lost 3 bases and the J gene lost 4 bases, with 12 bases spanning the gap. Germline CDR1 and CDR2: MDHEN and SYDVKM. The CDR3 has 14 amino acids. The CDR3 is CASSFRLGTYGYTF. The CDR3 coding sequence is TGTGCCAGCAGTTTTAGACTAGGCACCTATGGCTACACCTTC.

The chain has TRBV10-3 and TRBJ2-7; D gene unclear. Trimming left V 0 bases short and J 8 bases short, with 11 bases between. Germline-derived CDR1 and CDR2 are ENHRY and SYGVKD. The CDR3 extends over 13 amino acids. DNA for the CDR3: TGTGCCATCAGTGAGTCGACGGGCATCAAGCAGTACTTC. It codes for CAISESTGIKQYF.

This chain uses TRBV20-1 with TRBJ2-1, with D possibly matching TRBD1 (6 bases). The V end lost 6 bases, the J end lost 9 bases, and 21 bases lay between the germline ends. From germline, CDR1 is DFQATT and CDR2 SNEGSKA (reference sequence). CDR3 size: 14 residues. The CDR3 loop reads CSALLQGELAEQFF. Here the CDR3 DNA reads TGCAGTGCCCTCTTACAGGGAGAGTTGGCTGAGCAGTTCTTC.

In its sample, this clonotype was seen a few times. The chain links TRBV7-9 to TRBJ1-1, with unresolved D. V was trimmed by 5 bases and J by 8 bases, leaving 9 bases between them. Germline V CDR1 and CDR2: SEHNR, FQNEAQ (reference sequence). The CDR3 runs to 11 residues. The DNA for the CDR3 is TGTGCCAGCAGCCGTATTGGGGAAGCTTTCTTT. It translates to CASSRIGEAFF.

There are a few counts of this clonotype. The V and J genes are TRBV29-1 and TRBJ1-2; a weak D match, TRBD1 (6 bases). V lost 4 bases, J lost 5 bases, and 8 bases lay in between. Germline V gene data show CDR1 as SQVTM and CDR2 as ANQGSEA. CDR3 length: 11 residues. In DNA, the CDR3 is TGCAGCGTTGGGGACAAATATGGCTACACCTTC. Its translation is CSVGDKYGYTF.

Worth noting for this clonotype: The junction and the germline gene differ at one end; a read error may be behind it. The chain links TRBV27 to TRBJ2-7; D not certain. This CDR3 contains 13 residues. The germline V gene has CDR1 MNHEY and CDR2 SMNVEV (reference sequence). CDR3 sequence (DNA): TGTGCCAGCAGTCCCCGTTCCTCCCACGAGCAGTACTTC. Protein sequence: CASSPRSSHEQYF.

V gene TRBV7-3 combines with J gene TRBJ2-5, with 7 bases matching TRBD2. The CDR3 is made up of 16 amino acids. Germline CDR1 is SGHTA and CDR2 is FQGTGA. J was trimmed by 4 bases and V by 4 bases; bases with no gene match: 12. The CDR3 loop reads CASSSQRAGSGETQYF. The CDR3 DNA sequence: TGTGCCAGCAGCTCCCAACGAGCGGGGTCGGGAGAGACCCAGTACTTC. The variable domain in full, completed from reference TRBV7-3 and TRBJ2-5, reads GAGVSQTPSNKVTEKGKYVELRCDPISGHTALYWYRQSLGQGPEFLIYFQGTGAADDSGLPNDRFFAVRPEGSVSTLKIQRTERGDSAVYLCASSSQRAGSGETQYFGPGTRLLVL.

The chain has TRBV7-2 and TRBJ1-2; D is unclear. The CDR3 totals 17 residues. CDR1 is SGHTA and CDR2 is FQGNSA in the germline V gene. Trimming took off 4 bases at V and 2 bases at J, with 20 bases between the two ends. CDR3: CASSSPARGKVNYGYTF. Here the CDR3 DNA reads TGTGCCAGCAGCTCCCCGGCGCGGGGTAAGGTGAACTATGGCTACACCTTC.

The chain has TRBV5-1 and TRBJ2-3; 10 bases map to TRBD2. The germline V gene encodes CDR1 SGHRS and CDR2 YFSETQ. This CDR3 is built from 15 residues. With V trimmed by 6 bases and J by 4 bases, 8 bases remained unmatched. The CDR3 protein is CASTLASGGADTQYF. CDR3 in DNA: TGCGCCAGCACCCTGGCTAGCGGGGGCGCAGATACGCAGTATTTT.

Note on this clonotype: At one boundary the junction diverges from the germline segment, which might be a read error. This chain uses TRBV29-1 with TRBJ1-2, with a possible D match to TRBD1 (5 bases). This CDR3 has 9 residues. CDR1 and CDR2 from the germline V gene are SQVTM and ANQGSEA. The CDR3 is CSVELGLSF. The DNA for the CDR3 is TGCAGCGTTGAATTGGGACTATCCTTC.

There are a few counts of this clonotype. This likely comes from a read error, as the CDR3 has no conserved phenylalanine or tryptophan at its end. The chain recombines TRBV29-1 with TRBJ2-4; 7 bases are a match to TRBD1. Germline values: CDR1 SQVTM, CDR2 ANQGSEA. The CDR3 has 11 residues. The V gene end was trimmed by 5 bases and the J gene end by 7 bases; junction bases not matched to a gene: 2. The CDR3 DNA is TGCAGCGTTAAGGGGGCGAACATTCAGTACCTC. The encoded protein is CSVKGANIQYL.

This clonotype appeared a few times. CDR3 sequence (DNA): TGTGCCAACTACCGCAGGGGCGGGACAGCTAACACTGAAGCTTTCTTT. This translates into CANYRRGGTANTEAFF. The chain combines TRBV10-3 with TRBJ1-1; TRBD1 aligns across 7 bases. This CDR3 has 16 residues. Germline lookup yields CDR1 ENHRY and CDR2 SYGVKD. After removal of 10 bases from V and 2 bases from J, the junction contained 16 bases not matched to a gene.

This clonotype turned up a few times. The chain links TRBV12-3 or TRBV12-4 to TRBJ1-4; 8 nucleotides line up with TRBD1. The CDR3 spans 17 residues. V lost 5 bases and J lost 2; bases outside the gene matches: 10. The CDR3 DNA reads as TGTGCCAGCAGTGGACAGGGATGGGGAGCGACTAATGAAAAACTGTTTTTT. Amino acid sequence: CASSGQGWGATNEKLFF.

V is TRBV12-3 or TRBV12-4 and J is TRBJ2-7; 7 nucleotides line up with TRBD1. The trim removed 4 bases at V and 3 bases at J, leaving 9 bases unmatched. CDR3 length equals 15 residues. The CDR3 coding sequence is TGTGCCAGCAGTTACCGACAGGGATGGATCTACGAGCAGTACTTC. It yields the protein CASSYRQGWIYEQYF.

The gene calls are TRBV29-1 and TRBJ2-3; no clear D gene. The ends were cut back, 4 bases at V and 2 bases at J, with 13 bases in the middle. Germline V CDR1 and CDR2: SQVTM, ANQGSEA. The CDR3 is 14 amino acids. The CDR3 sequence: CSVVGNRLTDTQYF. CDR3 in DNA: TGCAGCGTTGTAGGGAACAGACTCACAGATACGCAGTATTTT.

This chain connects TRBV29-1 to TRBJ2-7, with a possible D match to TRBD1 (6 bases). CDR3 size: 14 residues. V was pared by 4 bases and J by 7 bases, with 20 bases between. CDR1 and CDR2 (germline): SQVTM, ANQGSEA. The CDR3 sequence is CSVAWDTTVSEQYF. The CDR3 DNA follows: TGCAGCGTTGCCTGGGACACCACTGTGAGTGAGCAGTACTTC.

The chain couples TRBV12-3 or TRBV12-4 to TRBJ2-5; 8 bases are a match to TRBD2. The V gene end was trimmed by 4 bases and the J gene end by 0 bases; junction bases not matched to a gene: 4. The CDR3 consists of 15 residues. This CDR3 reads CASSWTSLNQETQYF. The CDR3 coding sequence is TGTGCCAGCAGTTGGACTAGCCTGAACCAAGAGACCCAGTACTTC.